This TCR beta chain derives from a study of blood T cell repertoires in COVID-19. TCRdb's table, derived via immunoSEQ multiplex PCR, lists solely in-frame clones and lacks some. The sample includes about 270,000 clones, about 89% of them seen just once. In germline, CDR1 is SEHNR, CDR2 FQNEAQ (reference sequence). CDR3 size: 17 residues. Trimming cost V 4 bases and J 3 bases; bases outside gene matches: 14. The TCR originated in a man between 35 and 55 years old with active or convalescent COVID-19. The sample comprised peripheral blood. The chain recombines TRBV7-9 with TRBJ2-7; 8 bases are shared with TRBD1. The CDR3 loop reads CASSSRRVGQGFYEQYF. The CDR3 nucleotides are TGTGCCAGCAGCTCCCGCCGTGTAGGACAGGGATTCTACGAGCAGTACTTC.